Presented here are 27 T cell receptor beta chains from one specimen sequenced in a study of blood T cell repertoires in COVID-19. Data came from immunoSEQ multiplex PCR; TCRdb stores just in-frame clones and leaves some out. The sample lists 250,000 to 300,000 clones, over 70% seen once, with more than 8.5% in the top ten. The sample was peripheral blood. All receptors come from a woman between 65 and 79 years old with COVID-19, enrolled during active disease.

This clone was counted only a few times. This chain joins TRBV4-3 and TRBJ1-2; 12 bases fit TRBD1. Per the germline V gene, CDR1 is LGHNA and CDR2 is YSLEER. The CDR3 is made up of 18 amino acids. V lost 1 base and J lost 9; bases outside the gene matches: 15. CDR3 DNA sequence: TGCGCCAGCAGCCAAGGGATGGGACAGGGGGCGAGTCTCGTAAGCTACACCTTC. It yields the protein CASSQGMGQGASLVSYTF.

This clone was observed a handful of times. The rearrangement joins TRBV19 to TRBJ2-2; no clear D. The V and J ends lost 8 bases and 9 bases respectively, with 10 bases between them. The V gene's germline CDR1 is LNHDA and CDR2 SQIVND (reference sequence). CDR3 length: 11 amino acids. In nucleotides, the CDR3 is TGTGCCAGTTCCCAGGTGTGGGAGCTGTTTTTT. Translated: CASSQVWELFF.

V and J are TRBV7-8 and TRBJ1-5; the D is unclear. The germline CDR1 and CDR2 sequences are SGHVS and FQNEAQ. V was shortened by 1 base and J by 2 bases, with 9 bases between the two germline ends. This CDR3 comprises 15 residues. Written as DNA, the CDR3 is TGTGCCAGCAGCTTAGTACGGGGTGGCAATCAGCCCCAGCATTTT. Its translation: CASSLVRGGNQPQHF. Using reference TRBV7-8 and TRBJ1-5 for the parts outside the CDR3, the full variable domain is GAGVSQSPRYKVAKRGQDVALRCDPISGHVSLFWYQQALGQGPEFLTYFQNEAQLDKSGLPSDRFFAERPEGSVSTLKIQRTQQEDSAVYLCASSLVRGGNQPQHFGDGTRLSIL.

The rearrangement links TRBV19 to TRBJ2-7; tentative D call: TRBD1 (6 bases). This CDR3 region has 12 residues. Germline CDR1 reads LNHDA; CDR2 reads SQIVND (reference sequence). V was cut by 3 bases and J by 8 bases, with 11 bases left in between. CDR3 sequence (DNA): TGTGCCAGTAGTATTTCACAGGGAAAGCAGTACTTC. It codes for CASSISQGKQYF.

Concerning this clone itself: The sample carries other DNA sequences with the same CDR3. The chain joins TRBV29-1 to TRBJ2-3; maybe TRBD2 (6 bases). V lost 0 bases and J lost 4, with 8 bases in between. Germline V gene lookup returns CDR1 SQVTM and CDR2 ANQGSEA. The CDR3 totals 13 residues. CDR3 loop: CSVEEGGADTQYF. The CDR3 DNA reads TGCAGCGTTGAAGAAGGAGGGGCAGATACGCAGTATTTT.

The rearrangement joins TRBV7-3 to TRBJ2-1, with TRBD2 matching over 14 bases. The CDR3 sequence is 14 residues long. The junction had 2 bases not matched to a gene; V was cut back by 4 bases and J by 9 bases. Germline CDR1 reads SGHTA; CDR2 reads FQGTGA. The CDR3 coding sequence is TGTGCCAGCAGCTCCGGACTAGCGGGAGGTGAGCAGTTCTTC. This sequence encodes CASSSGLAGGEQFF.

The chain is built from TRBV27 and TRBJ1-2; TRBD1 is a possible D gene (5 bases). Germline V gives CDR1 MNHEY, CDR2 SMNVEV (reference sequence). V gave up 0 bases and J gave up 8 bases, with 13 bases separating them. The CDR3 covers 14 residues. CDR3 loop: CASSLSGRVQGYTF. DNA of the CDR3: TGTGCCAGCAGTTTATCGGGCAGGGTGCAGGGCTACACCTTC.

The chain has TRBV7-8 and TRBJ2-3, with 7 bases matching TRBD2. Germline V lookup: CDR1 SGHVS, CDR2 FQNEAQ. The J segment lost 5 bases and the V segment lost 10 bases, leaving 9 bases of the junction unmatched. The CDR3 runs to 13 residues. Here the CDR3 DNA reads TGTGCCACCGGGGAGGGCCCCGTAGATACGCAGTATTTT. Translation gives CATGEGPVDTQYF.

The genes are TRBV28 and TRBJ1-5; no clear D gene. Germline assignment: CDR1 MDHEN and CDR2 SYDVKM. The CDR3 runs to 13 residues. Trimming pared 6 bases from V and 7 bases from J, leaving 13 bases between. This CDR3 reads CASRSYGRQPQHF. CDR3 DNA: TGTGCCAGCAGATCTTACGGGAGGCAGCCCCAGCATTTT.

V gene TRBV29-1 combines with J gene TRBJ2-1; TRBD1 agrees at 8 bases. The CDR3 is 13 residues long. Trimming cost V 7 bases and J 2 bases; bases outside gene matches: 4. Germline V lookup: CDR1 SQVTM, CDR2 ANQGSEA. CDR3 in amino acids: CSAGQATYNEQFF. CDR3 sequence (DNA): TGCAGCGCGGGACAGGCCACCTACAATGAGCAGTTCTTC.

This clone was recorded only once. V usage is TRBV9 and J usage is TRBJ2-1, with TRBD2 matching 7 bases. The germline CDR1 and CDR2 sequences are SGDLS and YYNGEE. V lost 4 bases, J lost 4 bases, and 5 bases stayed unmatched. This CDR3 has 14 residues. Here the CDR3 DNA reads TGTGCCAGCAGCACAAGCGGGGTTTACAATGAGCAGTTCTTC. Residues: CASSTSGVYNEQFF.

J is TRBJ1-2 and V is TRBV3-1 (or the pseudogene TRBV3-2), with 9 bases that match TRBD1. Germline V CDR1 and CDR2: LGHDT, YNNKEL (reference sequence). This CDR3 is 14 amino acids long. Germline trimming cut 5 bases from V and 3 bases from J; bases unmatched to any gene: 4. The CDR3 loop reads CASSFDRGDYGYTF. CDR3 coding DNA: TGTGCCAGCAGCTTCGACAGGGGGGACTATGGCTACACCTTC.

This clone occurred once. This rearrangement joins TRBV18 to TRBJ1-2; D gene unclear. The CDR3 sequence is 13 residues long. Trimming removed 3 bases from V and 8 bases from J, with 13 bases in between. Germline V gene data show CDR1 as KGHSH and CDR2 as LQKENI. The CDR3 DNA sequence: TGTGCCAGCTCACCTCTAGGACTTCAAGGCTACACCTTC. It is translated as CASSPLGLQGYTF.

This chain links TRBV18 with TRBJ1-1; D is perhaps TRBD1 (6 bases). The V gene lost 3 bases and the J gene lost 1 base, with 12 bases spanning the gap. The CDR3 spans 15 residues. Germline CDR1 and CDR2: KGHSH and LQKENI. The CDR3 DNA sequence: TGTGCCAGCTCACCGTCAGGGGTCAGGAACACTGAAGCTTTCTTT. It codes for CASSPSGVRNTEAFF. Full variable domain (outside the CDR3, taken from reference TRBV18 and TRBJ1-1): NAGVMQNPRHLVRRRGQEARLRCSPMKGHSHVYWYRQLPEEGLKFMVYLQKENIIDESGMPKERFSAEFPKEGPSILRIQQVVRGDSAAYFCASSPSGVRNTEAFFGQGTRLTVV.

The genes are TRBV7-9 and TRBJ1-1; 11 bases line up with TRBD1. Per the germline V gene, CDR1 is SEHNR and CDR2 is FQNEAQ (reference sequence). The CDR3 spans 14 residues. The J segment lost 10 bases and the V segment lost 1 base, leaving 5 bases of the junction unmatched. The CDR3 sequence is CASSLGTGGGGAFF. For the CDR3, the DNA is TGTGCCAGCAGCTTAGGGACAGGGGGCGGTGGAGCTTTCTTT. Variable domain in full (rest from reference TRBV7-9 and TRBJ1-1): DTGVSQNPRHKITKRGQNVTFRCDPISEHNRLYWYRQTLGQGPEFLTYFQNEAQLEKSRLLSDRFSAERPKGSFSTLEIQRTEQGDSAMYLCASSLGTGGGGAFFGQGTRLTVV.

The rearrangement joins TRBV7-2 to TRBJ2-2; the D is unclear. Germline CDR1 is SGHTA and CDR2 is FQGNSA. Trimming took 1 base from V and 6 from J, leaving 6 bases between them. The CDR3 sequence is 13 residues long. The CDR3 region has the DNA TGTGCCAGCAGCTTAGAAGGAGCCGGGGAGCTGTTTTTT. Translated: CASSLEGAGELFF.

This chain connects TRBV18 to TRBJ1-1; the D is unclear. V lost 1 base, J lost 1 base, and 7 bases lay in between. This CDR3 is built from 14 residues. The germline V gene encodes CDR1 KGHSH and CDR2 LQKENI. This chain's CDR3 is CASSPLRENTEAFF. The CDR3, as DNA: TGTGCCAGCTCACCACTCCGGGAGAACACTGAAGCTTTCTTT.

The table lists this clone with a few counts. This rearrangement joins TRBV27 to TRBJ2-7; 7 bases line up with TRBD1. The CDR3 totals 16 residues. V shed 3 bases and J 4 bases; nucleotides not matched to a gene: 12. CDR1 and CDR2 (germline): MNHEY, SMNVEV (reference sequence). In DNA form, the CDR3 reads TGTGCCAGCAGTTTTCGACGACAGGGACCCACTTACGAGCAGTACTTC. It is translated as CASSFRRQGPTYEQYF.

This clone was seen more than once but under ten times. The genes are TRBV9 and TRBJ1-2; 8 bases align to TRBD1. V trimming: 4 bases; J trimming: 3 bases; junction bases outside the gene matches: 5. Germline V gene lookup returns CDR1 SGDLS and CDR2 YYNGEE. This CDR3 is 14 amino acids long. CDR3 protein: CASSLTGAYYGYTF. The CDR3 DNA follows: TGTGCCAGCAGCCTGACAGGGGCGTACTATGGCTACACCTTC.

The V call is TRBV24-1, the J call TRBJ2-7; D perhaps matches TRBD1 (6 bases). CDR3 size: 12 residues. Trimming took 1 base from V and 7 from J, leaving 7 bases between them. Germline lookup yields CDR1 KGHDR and CDR2 SFDVKD. Written as DNA, the CDR3 is TGTGCCACCAGTGATTTTCAGGGGGAGCAGTACTTC. It codes for CATSDFQGEQYF.

This clone was detected only a few times. The chain joins TRBV30 to TRBJ1-2; no firm D call. This CDR3 has 15 amino acids. With 4 bases removed from V and 5 bases from J, the gap between germline ends came to 20 bases. CDR1 is GTSNPN, CDR2 SVGIG, per germline (reference sequence). CDR3 coding DNA: TGTGCCTGGACCGTACCGAGGGCGCGAAAATATGGCTACACCTTC. This encodes CAWTVPRARKYGYTF.

This chain links TRBV13 with TRBJ2-7, with D maybe TRBD2 (6 bases). The germline CDR1 and CDR2 sequences are PRHDT and FYEKMQ (reference sequence). With 2 bases removed from V and 1 base from J, the gap between germline ends came to 18 bases. This CDR3 has 17 amino acids. CDR3 in DNA: TGTGCCAGCAGCTTAAGACGAGGGGACTCCATTTCCTACGAGCAGTACTTC. Translating it yields CASSLRRGDSISYEQYF.

The genes are TRBV7-3 and TRBJ2-1, with D possibly TRBD2 on 7 matching bases. Trimming shortened V by 1 base and J by 9 bases, and 13 bases separated the two germline ends. CDR1 and CDR2 (germline): SGHTA, FQGTGA. This CDR3 contains 14 residues. The CDR3 sequence is CASSLKAGAGEQFF. CDR3 nucleotides: TGTGCCAGCAGCTTAAAGGCGGGGGCCGGTGAGCAGTTCTTC.

This chain connects TRBV5-1 to TRBJ2-1; TRBD2 matches 11 bases. The CDR3 runs 15 residues. CDR1 and CDR2 (germline): SGHRS, YFSETQ. With 2 bases clipped from V and 8 bases from J, the junction kept 6 bases outside the gene matches. The CDR3 reads CASSFGTSGVYEQFF. As DNA, the CDR3 is TGCGCCAGCAGCTTCGGGACTAGCGGAGTCTATGAGCAGTTCTTC.

This clone was recorded once. J is TRBJ2-7 and V is TRBV29-1, with D maybe TRBD2 (5 bases). V was shortened by 5 bases and J by 3 bases, with 14 bases between the two germline ends. Germline CDR1 reads SQVTM; CDR2 reads ANQGSEA. This CDR3 contains 13 residues. CDR3 coding DNA: TGCAGCGTTCTTAGCGCAAGAGGCTACGAGCAGTACTTC. It translates to CSVLSARGYEQYF.

As concerns this clone: The junction does not match germline at one end; this may be a read error. The rearrangement joins TRBV7-8 to TRBJ1-1; TRBD1 matches 8 bases. The CDR3 spans 17 residues. Germline assignment: CDR1 SGHVS and CDR2 FQNEAQ. CDR3 in amino acids: CAGSLPVGQGGNTEAFF. DNA for the CDR3: TGTGCCGGCAGCTTACCTGTCGGACAGGGCGGGAACACTGAAGCTTTCTTT. Full variable domain (rest looked up from reference TRBV7-8 and TRBJ1-1): GAGVSQSPRYKVAKRGQDVALRCDPISGHVSLFWYQQALGQGPEFLTYFQNEAQLDKSGLPSDRFFAERPEGSVSTLKIQRTQQEDSAVYLCAGSLPVGQGGNTEAFFGQGTRLTVV.

This rearrangement joins TRBV2 to TRBJ2-1, with TRBD2 as a possible D gene (5 bases). The CDR3 loop spans 13 amino acids. Germline V gives CDR1 SNHLY, CDR2 FYNNEI. Between the trimmed V and J ends, which lost 3 bases and 6 bases, there was a span of 9 bases. CDR3 nucleotides: TGTGCCAGCAGTGAGGGCGGGCTCAATGAGCAGTTCTTC. Its protein product is CASSEGGLNEQFF.